Listed below are T cell receptor beta chains from one sample, sequenced in a study of neurological immune-mediated disorders. TCRdb re-analysed the 5' RACE reads in MiXCR, keeping a single row per CDR3 protein. This table holds 50,000 or so distinct CDR3 sequences, about 3.7% found once. The sequenced sample was PBMCs. The receptors come from a woman aged 55-75 years with multiple sclerosis. Both conserved end residues are part of each CDR3. The D gene is left open where the match is weak. Clone sizes are given selectively: once, few, many, or a class where the clone is expanded.

few	TRBV6-5	-	TRBJ1-1	CASSGTGTEAFF	TGTGCCAGCAGTGGAACGGGCACTGAAGCTTTCTTT
many	TRBV25-1	TRBD2	TRBJ2-3	CASIDSGRSTDTQYF	TGTGCCAGCATCGATAGCGGGAGATCCACAGATACGCAGTATTTT
many	TRBV20-1	-	TRBJ2-5	CSASGTAQETQYF	TGCAGTGCATCTGGGACGGCACAAGAGACCCAGTACTTC
many	TRBV4-3	TRBD1	TRBJ1-2	CASSQDGQGAVGYTF	TGCGCCAGCAGCCAAGACGGACAGGGGGCTGTCGGCTACACCTTC
many	TRBV5-1	-	TRBJ1-4	CASSRFADEKLFF	TGCGCCAGCAGCCGGTTTGCCGATGAAAAACTGTTTTTT
many	TRBV27	-	TRBJ1-2	CASSLFGDPPNYGYTF	TGTGCCAGCAGTTTATTCGGGGACCCACCTAACTATGGCTACACCTTC
many	TRBV6-5	TRBD1	TRBJ2-5	CASSLVDRVGETQYF	TGTGCCAGCAGCCTCGTGGACAGGGTAGGAGAGACCCAGTACTTC
many	TRBV20-1	-	TRBJ2-1	CSARPTSYNEQFF	TGCAGTGCTAGACCTACCAGCTACAATGAGCAGTTCTTC
many	TRBV7-8	TRBD2	TRBJ2-5	CASSLAGLAGGLSQETQYF	TGTGCCAGCAGCTTAGCGGGGCTAGCGGGAGGCCTCTCACAAGAGACCCAGTACTTC
-	TRBV18	-	TRBJ2-5	CASANQHPQETQYF	TGTGCCAGCGCGAACCAACATCCCCAAGAGACCCAGTACTTC
many	TRBV7-2	-	TRBJ1-1	CASSFKYEGTEAFF	TGTGCCAGCAGCTTTAAATACGAGGGGACTGAAGCTTTCTTT
many	TRBV24-1	TRBD2	TRBJ2-3	CATSDGGSTDTQYF	TGTGCCACCAGTGACGGGGGGAGCACAGATACGCAGTATTTT
once	TRBV7-9	TRBD1	TRBJ2-5	CASSGTGHAQETQYF	TGTGCCAGCAGCGGGACAGGCCATGCTCAAGAGACCCAGTACTTT
many	TRBV12-3/TRBV12-4	-	TRBJ1-5	CASSLGLGNQPQHF	TGTGCCAGCAGTTTAGGGTTGGGGAATCAGCCCCAGCATTTT
many	TRBV12-3/TRBV12-4	-	TRBJ2-1	CASSSRGEQFF	TGTGCCAGCAGTTCCCGGGGTGAGCAGTTCTTC
many	TRBV6-2/TRBV6-3	-	TRBJ2-3	CASSNRRTDTQYF	TGTGCCAGCAGTAATAGGAGGACAGATACGCAGTATTTT
many	TRBV12-3/TRBV12-4	TRBD2	TRBJ2-1	CASSASGGSGNEQFF	TGTGCCAGCAGTGCTAGCGGGGGGTCAGGGAATGAGCAGTTCTTC
many	TRBV29-1	-	TRBJ2-1	CSVEELWQNNEQFF	TGCAGCGTTGAAGAACTCTGGCAGAACAATGAGCAGTTCTTC
-	TRBV28	TRBD1	TRBJ2-1	CASRDPGQGNEQFF	TGTGCCAGCAGAGACCCGGGACAGGGCAATGAGCAGTTCTTC
many	TRBV28	TRBD2	TRBJ2-5	CASRGEGIGTQYF	TGTGCCAGCAGAGGGGAGGGAATCGGGACCCAGTACTTC
many	TRBV4-1	-	TRBJ2-7	CASSQVGGKQYF	TGCGCCAGCAGCCAAGTAGGAGGGAAGCAGTACTTC
-	TRBV18	TRBD1	TRBJ1-2	CASSPPGQGRKSYGYTF	TGTGCCAGCTCACCACCGGGACAGGGGCGAAAGAGCTATGGCTACACCTTC
many	TRBV20-1	-	TRBJ2-2	CSASGTFTGELFF	TGCAGTGCTAGCGGGACCTTCACCGGGGAGCTGTTTTTT
few	TRBV4-2	TRBD2	TRBJ2-7	CASSQEVERDSYEQYF	TGTGCCAGCAGCCAAGAGGTCGAGCGGGACTCCTACGAGCAGTACTTC
many	TRBV28	-	TRBJ2-7	CASKNPLNEQYF	TGTGCCAGCAAAAACCCCCTAAACGAGCAGTACTTC
few	TRBV20-1	-	TRBJ2-5	CSARSHLNPGWETQYF	TGCAGTGCTAGATCTCACTTAAACCCAGGGTGGGAGACCCAGTACTTC
many	TRBV20-1	-	TRBJ2-5	CSASGGVRQETQYF	TGCAGTGCTAGCGGCGGGGTCCGCCAAGAGACCCAGTACTTC
many	TRBV10-2	TRBD1	TRBJ2-2	CASRQGANTGELFF	TGCGCCAGCAGACAGGGGGCGAACACCGGGGAGCTGTTTTTT
few	TRBV5-1	-	TRBJ1-1	CDSSLIPGEAFF	TGCGACAGCAGCTTGATCCCCGGGGAAGCTTTCTTT
many	TRBV29-1	TRBD1	TRBJ2-2	CSGLGTGMNTGELFF	TGCAGCGGCCTGGGGACAGGGATGAACACCGGGGAGCTGTTTTTT
many	TRBV5-6	-	TRBJ2-1	CASSLGSRGNLYNEQFF	TGTGCCAGCAGCTTGGGGTCCAGGGGAAACCTCTACAATGAGCAGTTCTTC
many	TRBV18	-	TRBJ2-6	CASSQRQIAGANVLTF	TGTGCCAGCTCACAAAGGCAAATCGCCGGGGCCAACGTCCTGACTTTC
many	TRBV20-1	TRBD1	TRBJ2-3	CSVWTGDFLGTQYF	TGCTCAGTATGGACAGGGGATTTTTTGGGTACGCAGTATTTT
many	TRBV20-1	-	TRBJ2-1	CSAREGVRLGEQFF	TGCAGTGCTAGAGAAGGAGTGCGGCTTGGTGAGCAGTTCTTC
many	TRBV18	TRBD1	TRBJ1-3	CASSPRLRDSQISGNTIYF	TGTGCCAGCTCGCCCCGGCTCCGGGACAGCCAAATCTCTGGAAACACCATATATTTT
many	TRBV12-3/TRBV12-4	-	TRBJ1-5	CASSRTLSNQPQHF	TGTGCCAGCAGTCGGACACTTAGCAATCAGCCCCAGCATTTT
many	TRBV2	-	TRBJ2-1	CASGRTFLSSYNEQFF	TGTGCCAGCGGGAGGACTTTCCTAAGCTCCTACAATGAGCAGTTCTTC
many	TRBV6-5	-	TRBJ2-4	CASKTAKNIQYF	TGTGCCAGCAAAACAGCCAAAAACATTCAGTACTTC
many	TRBV20-1	-	TRBJ2-2	CSAWTVNTGELFF	TGCAGTGCTTGGACAGTGAACACCGGGGAGCTGTTTTTT
many	TRBV27	-	TRBJ1-6	CASSFGTGLNSPLHF	TGTGCCAGCAGTTTTGGGACGGGACTCAATTCACCCCTCCACTTT
few	TRBV2	TRBD1	TRBJ1-4	CASSEWTGGELFF	TGTGCCAGCAGTGAATGGACAGGGGGGGAACTGTTTTTT
many	TRBV20-1	-	TRBJ2-1	CSAPWGTRHEQFF	TGCAGTGCTCCTTGGGGAACTAGACATGAGCAGTTCTTC
many	TRBV5-1	TRBD1	TRBJ1-4	CASSLSQGALLGEKLFF	TGCGCCAGCAGCTTGAGTCAGGGGGCTTTATTAGGTGAAAAACTGTTTTTT
many	TRBV7-2	-	TRBJ1-5	CASSLDGTIHYQPQHF	TGTGCCAGCAGCTTAGATGGGACGATCCATTATCAGCCCCAGCATTTT
many	TRBV9	-	TRBJ2-7	CASSADSGGYEQYF	TGTGCCAGCAGCGCGGACAGTGGGGGCTACGAGCAGTACTTC
many	TRBV4-3	-	TRBJ2-3	CASSQEGGLPVDTQYF	TGCGCCAGCAGCCAAGAGGGAGGACTCCCGGTGGATACGCAGTATTTT
many	TRBV5-1	TRBD2	TRBJ2-1	CASSLGLAGASYNEQFF	TGCGCCAGCAGCCTCGGACTAGCGGGAGCTTCCTACAATGAGCAGTTCTTC
many	TRBV9	-	TRBJ2-5	CASSPFEYLETQYF	TGTGCCAGCAGCCCCTTCGAGTATTTGGAGACCCAGTACTTC